What follows are 16 T cell receptor beta chains derived from one specimen sequenced in a study of blood T cell repertoires in COVID-19 (TCRdb year 2020). Receptors were amplified or captured by the immunoSEQ multiplex PCR assay. In its TCRdb copy, this immuneACCESS table keeps in-frame sequences only and misses some clones. Where compared with another copy, unresolved V genes explain less than half of these, and the others have no known cause. This sample has about 130,000 clones in its table, and 80% to 90% of those were observed once. The ten largest clones take up approximately 4.5% of the sample. The specimen sequenced was PBMCs or T cells enriched from blood (not recorded which). The receptor set was obtained from a man aged 45-60 years who had recovered from COVID-19.

The chain has TRBV6-1 and TRBJ1-2; the D gene is possibly TRBD1 (6 bases). Trimming left V 2 bases short and J 8 bases short, with 18 bases between. This CDR3 is built from 15 residues. Germline-derived CDR1 and CDR2 are MNHNS and SASEGT. CDR3 sequence (DNA): TGTGCCAGCAGTGAATATCGCAGGGGACATGAAGGCTACACCTTC. Its translation: CASSEYRRGHEGYTF.

The chain carries TRBV28 and TRBJ1-4, with D maybe TRBD1 (6 bases). Germline-derived CDR1 and CDR2 are MDHEN and SYDVKM. V was trimmed by 5 bases and J by 3 bases, leaving 16 bases between them. CDR3 length: 16 amino acids. The CDR3 nucleotides read TGTGCCAGCAGTCGGACAGAACTCACCTCTAATGAAAAACTGTTTTTT. It translates to CASSRTELTSNEKLFF.

This clone was detected once. This chain joins TRBV7-9 and TRBJ2-5; 14 bases are a match to TRBD2. The CDR3 runs 16 residues. Looked up from germline, CDR1 is SEHNR and CDR2 is FQNEAQ (reference sequence). V lost 6 bases, J lost 3 bases, and 6 bases stayed unmatched. The CDR3 protein is CASRLPGLAGEETQYF. CDR3 nucleotide sequence: TGTGCCAGCAGACTGCCGGGACTAGCGGGAGAAGAGACCCAGTACTTC.

The DNA of the CDR3 is TGCGCCAGCAGCCAAGGACAGGGTGAAGCTTTCTTT. Translating it yields CASSQGQGEAFF. This sequence joins TRBV4-1 and TRBJ1-1; 7 bases are shared with TRBD1. Germline CDR1 is MGHRA and CDR2 is YSYEKL. V gave up 1 base and J gave up 7 bases; unmatched junction bases: 0. The CDR3 has 12 residues.

This clone occurred once. J is TRBJ2-5 and V is TRBV5-4; 7 bases map to TRBD1. Germline-derived CDR1 and CDR2 are SGHNT and YYREEE (reference sequence). Trimming cost V 4 bases and J 5 bases; bases outside gene matches: 8. The CDR3 is made up of 14 amino acids. The CDR3 sequence: CASSITGAGETQYF. CDR3 DNA sequence: TGTGCCAGCAGCATAACAGGGGCAGGGGAGACCCAGTACTTC.

This clone was recorded a few times. J is TRBJ1-2 and V is TRBV5-5, with a possible D match to TRBD1 (5 bases). The CDR3 runs 16 residues. Germline CDR1 is SGHKS and CDR2 is YYEKEE (reference sequence). V lost 4 bases and J 1 base, leaving 17 bases between the germline ends. DNA for the CDR3: TGTGCCAGCAGCCTGGGGGGAGTGTACCTTAACTATGGCTACACCTTC. It translates to CASSLGGVYLNYGYTF.

The gene calls are TRBV10-3 and TRBJ2-2; maybe TRBD1 (5 bases). Germline assignment: CDR1 ENHRY and CDR2 SYGVKD. CDR3 size: 14 residues. The V and J ends lost 6 bases and 0 bases respectively, with 8 bases between them. This chain's CDR3 is CAIRVTANTGELFF. The CDR3 bases are TGTGCCATCAGGGTGACAGCGAACACCGGGGAGCTGTTTTTT.

This rearrangement joins TRBV11-2 to TRBJ2-1; TRBD1 matches at 9 bases. V lost 6 bases and J lost 6; bases outside the gene matches: 6. In germline, CDR1 is SGHAT, CDR2 FQNNGV. This CDR3 is 14 amino acids long. CDR3 sequence reads: CASRSGTGPNEQFF. CDR3 coding DNA: TGTGCCAGCAGGTCCGGGACAGGGCCCAATGAGCAGTTCTTC.

This sequence joins TRBV18 and TRBJ2-6, with D hard to call. Looked up from germline, CDR1 is KGHSH and CDR2 is LQKENI. V was cut by 0 bases and J by 0 bases, with 9 bases left in between. The CDR3 runs 17 residues. CDR3 in DNA: TGTGCCAGCTCACCACCGCGTCAGCGCTCTGGGGCCAACGTCCTGACTTTC. The encoded protein is CASSPPRQRSGANVLTF.

V is TRBV10-3 and J is TRBJ2-3, with 7 bases identical to TRBD1. Germline V CDR1 and CDR2: ENHRY, SYGVKD. The CDR3 extends over 16 amino acids. After removal of 0 bases from V and 4 bases from J, the junction contained 7 bases not matched to a gene. The CDR3 region is CAISESQGSWADTQYF. Here the CDR3 DNA reads TGTGCCATCAGTGAGTCACAGGGGTCATGGGCAGATACGCAGTATTTT.

CDR3 protein: CASSRQGRFADTQYF. The CDR3 coding sequence is TGTGCCAGCAGTCGACAGGGGAGATTCGCAGATACGCAGTATTTT. J is TRBJ2-3 and V is TRBV6-5; 8 bases line up with TRBD1. The CDR3 contains 15 residues. The J segment lost 4 bases and the V segment lost 5 bases, leaving 8 bases of the junction unmatched. Germline assignment: CDR1 MNHEY and CDR2 SVGAGI.

The gene calls are TRBV30 and TRBJ1-5; unclear D gene. CDR1 is GTSNPN and CDR2 is SVGIG in the germline V gene (reference sequence). V lost 0 bases and J lost 0, with 6 bases in between. The CDR3 is made up of 14 amino acids. The CDR3 bases are TGTGCCTGGAGTGTAAGCCCTAGCAATCAGCCCCAGCATTTT. This sequence encodes CAWSVSPSNQPQHF.

This clone appeared a single time. The CDR3 DNA reads TGTGCCACCAGCAGAGATCTAGTTACAGGGAATGGAAACACCATATATTTT. Its translation is CATSRDLVTGNGNTIYF. The chain links TRBV15 to TRBJ1-3; TRBD1 might be the D (6 bases). The CDR3 runs 17 residues. CDR1 and CDR2 (germline): LNHNV, YYDKDF (reference sequence). V shed 0 bases and J shed 3 bases, with 15 bases lying between them. The whole variable domain, filled in from reference TRBV15 and TRBJ1-3, reads DAMVIQNPRYQVTQFGKPVTLSCSQTLNHNVMYWYQQKSSQAPKLLFHYYDKDFNNEADTPDNFQSRRPNTSFCFLDIRSPGLGDTAMYLCATSRDLVTGNGNTIYFGEGSWLTVV.

The V call is TRBV6-5, the J call TRBJ1-5, with D possibly being TRBD1 (6 bases). Germline V CDR1 and CDR2: MNHEY, SVGAGI. The CDR3 is 15 amino acids. Between the trimmed V and J ends, which lost 6 bases and 0 bases, there was a span of 12 bases. CDR3 in DNA: TGTGCCAGCAGACTAACAGGGAATAGCAATCAGCCCCAGCATTTT. This translates into CASRLTGNSNQPQHF.

J is TRBJ2-2 and V is TRBV7-2; weak D call: TRBD1 (6 bases). The CDR3 loop spans 13 amino acids. Trimming cost V 3 bases and J 5 bases, with 7 bases left between them. CDR1 and CDR2 from the germline V gene are SGHTA and FQGNSA. The CDR3 spells CASSFQGTGELFF. For the CDR3, the DNA is TGTGCCAGCAGCTTCCAGGGGACCGGGGAGCTGTTTTTT.

The chain carries TRBV30 and TRBJ1-1, with unresolved D. The CDR3 spans 11 residues. Germline V gene lookup returns CDR1 GTSNPN and CDR2 SVGIG (reference sequence). Trimming cost V 0 bases and J 11 bases, with 10 bases left between them. The CDR3 reads CAWSVFEMAFF. CDR3 coding DNA: TGTGCCTGGAGTGTATTCGAGATGGCTTTCTTT. The whole variable domain, remainder taken from reference TRBV30 and TRBJ1-1, is SQTIHQWPATLVQPVGSPLSLECTVEGTSNPNLYWYRQAAGRGLQLLFYSVGIGQISSEVPQNLSASRPQDRQFILSSKKLLLSDSGFYLCAWSVFEMAFFGQGTRLTVV.